This TCR beta chain was obtained from a study of blood T cell repertoires in COVID-19. Study summary: Acute-phase and convalescent COVID-19 samples originated in the United States, Italy and Spain. PBMCs, B-cell-depleted T cells, or T cells provided the cDNA or gDNA that made up the material.

As originally analysed: By means of reference gene primer amplification, nucleated cell counts were estimated. Data came from immunoSEQ multiplex PCR; TCRdb stores just in-frame clones and leaves some out. V and J calls and clone size are given by that table; D and trimming were obtained from the DNA. The data show approximately 44,000 clones, with 92% seen just once and around 13% held by the top ten. A single count supports this clone. The CDR3 totals 11 residues. V was trimmed by 4 bases and J by 2 bases, leaving 4 bases between them. Germline V CDR1 and CDR2: SGHKS, YYEKEE (reference sequence). Sequenced sample: peripheral blood. The sequence derives from a human donor in a cohort sampled during active COVID-19. The rearrangement joins TRBV5-5 to TRBJ2-7; no firm D call. CDR3 sequence (DNA): TGTGCCAGCAGCCAAACCTACGAGCAGTACTTC. This encodes CASSQTYEQYF.